This paragraph covers one T cell receptor (beta chain) sequence. This entry comes from a study of blood T cell repertoires in COVID-19. For the study at large: Some COVID-19 samples were acute and others convalescent; all came from the United States, Italy and Spain.

As originally analysed: Amplification from reference gene primers served as the basis for estimated nucleated cell counts. The protocol was immunoSEQ multiplex PCR, while the TCRdb copy is restricted to in-frame clones and leaves out a portion. V and J calls and clone size are given by that table; D and trimming were obtained from the DNA. In the table there are under 250,000 clones, roughly 85% of which are singletons. Germline CDR1 SNHLY, CDR2 FYNNEI. The V segment lost 8 bases and the J segment 2 bases; nucleotides outside the gene matches: 11. This CDR3 has 15 residues. This TCR was sampled from a woman between 18 and 30 years old with acute or convalescent COVID-19. The specimen was peripheral blood. This chain connects TRBV2 to TRBJ1-1; 7 bases match TRBD1. The CDR3 loop is CASPTGQVGNTEAFF. The CDR3 DNA reads as TGTGCCAGCCCGACCGGACAGGTCGGAAACACTGAAGCTTTCTTT.